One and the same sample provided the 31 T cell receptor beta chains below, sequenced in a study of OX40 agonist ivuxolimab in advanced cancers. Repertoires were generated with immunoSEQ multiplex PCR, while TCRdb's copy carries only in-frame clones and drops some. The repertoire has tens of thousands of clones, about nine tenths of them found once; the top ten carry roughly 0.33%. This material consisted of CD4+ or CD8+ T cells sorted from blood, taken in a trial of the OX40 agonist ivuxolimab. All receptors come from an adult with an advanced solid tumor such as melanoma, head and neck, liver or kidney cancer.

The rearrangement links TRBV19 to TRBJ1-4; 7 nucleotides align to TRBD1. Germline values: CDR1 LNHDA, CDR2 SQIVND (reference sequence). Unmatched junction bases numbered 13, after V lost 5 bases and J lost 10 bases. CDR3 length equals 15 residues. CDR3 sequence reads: CASSARGAENRKLFF. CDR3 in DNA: TGTGCCAGTAGTGCCAGGGGGGCCGAGAACCGAAAACTGTTTTTT. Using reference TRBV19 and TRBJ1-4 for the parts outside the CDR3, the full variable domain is DGGITQSPKYLFRKEGQNVTLSCEQNLNHDAMYWYRQDPGQGLRLIYYSQIVNDFQKGDIAEGYSVSREKKESFPLTVTSAQKNPTAFYLCASSARGAENRKLFFGSGTQLSVL.

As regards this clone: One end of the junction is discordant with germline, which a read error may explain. CDR3 nucleotides: TGTGCCAGCAGTTTAGCGGGAGTTTCTTACAATGAGCAGTTCTTC. It is translated as CASSLAGVSYNEQFF. The chain combines TRBV7-2 with TRBJ2-1; 9 bases are a match to TRBD2. The germline gives CDR1 SGHTA, CDR2 FQGNSA. The CDR3 runs to 15 residues.

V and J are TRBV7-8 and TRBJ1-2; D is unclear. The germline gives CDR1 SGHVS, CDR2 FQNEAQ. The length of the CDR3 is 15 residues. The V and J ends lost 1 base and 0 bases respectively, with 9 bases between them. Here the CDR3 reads CASSLVAPTNYGYTF. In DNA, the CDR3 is TGTGCCAGCAGCTTAGTCGCACCCACTAACTATGGCTACACCTTC.

This CDR3 reads CASSSLQAGQGEQYV. The CDR3 coding sequence is TGTGCCAGCAGTTCCCTCCAGGCAGGCCAAGGCGAGCAGTACGTC. The chain links TRBV27 to TRBJ2-7; the D is unclear. CDR3 length: 15 residues. Trimming pared 4 bases from V and 6 bases from J, leaving 19 bases between. CDR1 and CDR2 from the germline V gene are MNHEY and SMNVEV (reference sequence).

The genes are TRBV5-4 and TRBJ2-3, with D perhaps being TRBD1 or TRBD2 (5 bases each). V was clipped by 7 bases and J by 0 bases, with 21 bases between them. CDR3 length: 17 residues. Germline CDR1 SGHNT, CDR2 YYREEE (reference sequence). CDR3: CASSKTGAGSSTDTQYF. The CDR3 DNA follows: TGTGCCAGCTCCAAAACTGGGGCGGGCTCAAGCACAGATACGCAGTATTTT. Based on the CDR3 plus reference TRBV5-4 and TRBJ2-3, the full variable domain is ETGVTQSPTHLIKTRGQQVTLRCSSQSGHNTVSWYQQALGQGPQFIFQYYREEENGRGNFPPRFSGLQFPNYSSELNVNALELDDSALYLCASSKTGAGSSTDTQYFGPGTRLTVL.

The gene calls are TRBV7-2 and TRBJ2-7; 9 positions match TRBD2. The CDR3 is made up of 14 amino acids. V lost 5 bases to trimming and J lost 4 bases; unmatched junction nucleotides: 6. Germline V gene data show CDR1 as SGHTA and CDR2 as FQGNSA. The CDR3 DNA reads TGTGCCAGCAGCCGACTAGCGGCCACATACGAGCAGTACTTC. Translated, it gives CASSRLAATYEQYF.

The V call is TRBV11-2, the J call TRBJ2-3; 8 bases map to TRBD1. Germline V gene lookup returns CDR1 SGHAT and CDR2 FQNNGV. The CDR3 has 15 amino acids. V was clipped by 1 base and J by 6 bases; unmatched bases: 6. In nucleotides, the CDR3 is TGTGCCAGCAGCTTAGCCAGGGGGCGTCGGGATACGCAGTATTTT. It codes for CASSLARGRRDTQYF.

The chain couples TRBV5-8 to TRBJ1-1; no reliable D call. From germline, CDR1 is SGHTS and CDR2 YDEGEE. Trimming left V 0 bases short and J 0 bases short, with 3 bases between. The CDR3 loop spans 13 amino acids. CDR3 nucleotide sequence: TGTGCCAGCAGCTTGGACCTGAACACTGAAGCTTTCTTT. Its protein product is CASSLDLNTEAFF.

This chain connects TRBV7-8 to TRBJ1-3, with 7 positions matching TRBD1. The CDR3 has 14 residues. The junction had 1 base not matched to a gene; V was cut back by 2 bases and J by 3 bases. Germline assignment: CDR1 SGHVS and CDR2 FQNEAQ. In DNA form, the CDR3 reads TGTGCCAGCAGCTTACCAGGGGGTGGAAACACCATATATTTT. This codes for CASSLPGGGNTIYF.

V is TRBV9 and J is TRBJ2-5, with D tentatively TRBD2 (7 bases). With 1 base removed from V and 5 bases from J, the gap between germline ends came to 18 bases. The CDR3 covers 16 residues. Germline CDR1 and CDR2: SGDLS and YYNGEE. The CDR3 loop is CASSVYGSGGWETQYF. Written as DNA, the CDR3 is TGTGCCAGCAGCGTATACGGATCGGGGGGCTGGGAGACCCAGTACTTC.

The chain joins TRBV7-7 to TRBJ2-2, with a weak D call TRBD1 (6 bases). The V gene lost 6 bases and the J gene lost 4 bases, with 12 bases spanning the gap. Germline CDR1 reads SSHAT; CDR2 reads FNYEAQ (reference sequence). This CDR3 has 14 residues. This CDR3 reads CASRLTGRTGELFF. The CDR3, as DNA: TGTGCCAGCAGACTGACAGGCCGCACCGGGGAGCTGTTTTTT. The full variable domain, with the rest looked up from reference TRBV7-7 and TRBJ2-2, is GAGVSQSPRYKVTKRGQDVTLRCDPISSHATLYWYQQALGQGPEFLTYFNYEAQPDKSGLPSDRFSAERPEGSISTLTIQRTEQRDSAMYRCASRLTGRTGELFFGEGSRLTVL.

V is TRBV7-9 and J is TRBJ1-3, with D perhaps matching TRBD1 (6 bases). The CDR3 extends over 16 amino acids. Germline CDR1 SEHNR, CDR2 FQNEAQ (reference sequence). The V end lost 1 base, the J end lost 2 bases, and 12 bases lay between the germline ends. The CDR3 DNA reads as TGTGCCAGCAGCTTAGGAACGGGGGGCCCTGGAAACACCATATATTTT. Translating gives CASSLGTGGPGNTIYF.

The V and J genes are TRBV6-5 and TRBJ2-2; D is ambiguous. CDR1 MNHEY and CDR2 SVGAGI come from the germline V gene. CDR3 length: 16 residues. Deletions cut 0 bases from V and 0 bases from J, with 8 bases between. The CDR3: CASSYSYGANTGELFF. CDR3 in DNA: TGTGCCAGCAGTTACTCGTACGGTGCGAACACCGGGGAGCTGTTTTTT.

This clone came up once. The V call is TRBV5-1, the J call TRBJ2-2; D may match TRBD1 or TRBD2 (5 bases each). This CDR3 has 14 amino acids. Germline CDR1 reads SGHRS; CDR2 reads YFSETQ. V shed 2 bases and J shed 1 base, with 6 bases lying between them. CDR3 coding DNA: TGCGCCAGCAGCTTTGGGGGGAACACCGGGGAGCTGTTTTTT. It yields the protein CASSFGGNTGELFF.

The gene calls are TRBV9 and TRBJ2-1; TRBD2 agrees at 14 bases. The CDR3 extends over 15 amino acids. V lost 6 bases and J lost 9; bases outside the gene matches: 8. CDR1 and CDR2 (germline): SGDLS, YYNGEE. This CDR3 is CASTLGLAGDGEQFF. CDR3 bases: TGTGCCAGCACCTTGGGACTAGCGGGGGACGGTGAGCAGTTCTTC.

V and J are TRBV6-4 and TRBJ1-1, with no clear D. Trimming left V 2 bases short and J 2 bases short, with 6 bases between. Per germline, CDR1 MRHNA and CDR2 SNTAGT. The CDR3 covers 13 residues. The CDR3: CASSDQFNTEAFF. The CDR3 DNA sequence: TGTGCCAGCAGTGACCAATTCAACACTGAAGCTTTCTTT.

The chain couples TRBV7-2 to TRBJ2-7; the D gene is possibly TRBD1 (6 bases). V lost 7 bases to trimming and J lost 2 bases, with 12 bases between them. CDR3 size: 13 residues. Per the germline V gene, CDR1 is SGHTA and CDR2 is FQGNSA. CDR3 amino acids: CASTPRGTYEQYF. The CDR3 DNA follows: TGTGCCAGCACCCCAAGGGGGACCTACGAGCAGTACTTC.

The CDR3 reads CASSLRLLVGELFF. DNA for the CDR3: TGTGCCAGCAGTCTAAGACTCCTAGTCGGGGAGCTGTTTTTT. V and J are TRBV27 and TRBJ2-2; D is ambiguous. Germline values: CDR1 MNHEY, CDR2 SMNVEV (reference sequence). Trimming left V 5 bases short and J 7 bases short, with 14 bases between. CDR3 length: 14 residues.

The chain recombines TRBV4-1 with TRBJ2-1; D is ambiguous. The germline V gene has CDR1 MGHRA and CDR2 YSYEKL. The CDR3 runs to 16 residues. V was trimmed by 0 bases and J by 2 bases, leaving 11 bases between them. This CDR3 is CASSQDRTRTYNEQFF. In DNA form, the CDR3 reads TGCGCCAGCAGCCAAGATCGGACGAGAACCTACAATGAGCAGTTCTTC.

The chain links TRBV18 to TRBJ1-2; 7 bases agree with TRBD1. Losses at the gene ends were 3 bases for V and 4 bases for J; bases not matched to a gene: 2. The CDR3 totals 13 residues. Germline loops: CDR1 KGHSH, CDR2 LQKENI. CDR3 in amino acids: CASSPGQPYGYTF. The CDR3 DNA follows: TGTGCCAGCTCACCGGGACAGCCCTATGGCTACACCTTC. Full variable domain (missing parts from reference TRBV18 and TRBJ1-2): NAGVMQNPRHLVRRRGQEARLRCSPMKGHSHVYWYRQLPEEGLKFMVYLQKENIIDESGMPKERFSAEFPKEGPSILRIQQVVRGDSAAYFCASSPGQPYGYTFGSGTRLTVV.

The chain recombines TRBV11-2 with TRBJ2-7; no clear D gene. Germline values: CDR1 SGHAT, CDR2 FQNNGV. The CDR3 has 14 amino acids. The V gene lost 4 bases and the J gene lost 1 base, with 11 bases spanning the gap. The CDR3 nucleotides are TGTGCCAGCAGCTCCGGGCCCTTATCCTACGAGCAGTACTTC. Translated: CASSSGPLSYEQYF.

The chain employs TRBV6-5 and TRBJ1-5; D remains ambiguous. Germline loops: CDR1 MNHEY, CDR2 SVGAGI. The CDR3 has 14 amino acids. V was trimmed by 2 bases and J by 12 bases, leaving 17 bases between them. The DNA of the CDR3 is TGTGCCAGCAGTTACGGACCCACCCGGGTCCACCAGCATTTT. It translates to CASSYGPTRVHQHF.

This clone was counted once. The CDR3 here is CASSLGGNTEAFF. The CDR3 region has the DNA TGTGCCAGCAGCTTGGGAGGGAACACTGAAGCTTTCTTT. The V and J genes are TRBV5-5 and TRBJ1-1; D is uncertain. There are 13 residues in the CDR3. CDR1 and CDR2 from the germline V gene are SGHKS and YYEKEE (reference sequence). V gave up 0 bases and J gave up 1 base, with 4 bases separating them.

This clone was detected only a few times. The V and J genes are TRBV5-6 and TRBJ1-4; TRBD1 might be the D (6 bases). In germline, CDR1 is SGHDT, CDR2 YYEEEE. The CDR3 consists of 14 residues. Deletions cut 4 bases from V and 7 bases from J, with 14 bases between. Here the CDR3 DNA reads TGTGCCAGCAGCCATTCGGGGGCTACTGAAAAACTGTTTTTT. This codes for CASSHSGATEKLFF.

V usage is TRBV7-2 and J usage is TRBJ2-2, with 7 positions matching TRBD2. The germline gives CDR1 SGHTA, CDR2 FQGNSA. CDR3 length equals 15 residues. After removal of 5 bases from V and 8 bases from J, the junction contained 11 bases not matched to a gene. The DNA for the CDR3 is TGTGCCAGCAGCCCACCCTCCGGGAGGATTGGGGAGCTGTTTTTT. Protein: CASSPPSGRIGELFF. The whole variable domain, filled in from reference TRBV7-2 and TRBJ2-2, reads GAGVSQSPSNKVTEKGKDVELRCDPISGHTALYWYRQSLGQGLEFLIYFQGNSAPDKSGLPSDRFSAERTGGSVSTLTIQRTQQEDSAVYLCASSPPSGRIGELFFGEGSRLTVL.

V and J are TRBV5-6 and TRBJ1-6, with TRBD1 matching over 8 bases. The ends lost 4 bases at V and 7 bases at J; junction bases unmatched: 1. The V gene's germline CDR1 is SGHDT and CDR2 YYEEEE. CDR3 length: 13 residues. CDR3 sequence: CASSRDRNSPLHF. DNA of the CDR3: TGTGCCAGCAGCCGGGACAGGAATTCACCCCTCCACTTT.

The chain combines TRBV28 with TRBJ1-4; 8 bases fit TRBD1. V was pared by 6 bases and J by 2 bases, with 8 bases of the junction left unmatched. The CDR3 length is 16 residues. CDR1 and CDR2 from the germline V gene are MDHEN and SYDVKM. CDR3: CASSRRTGFTNEKLFF. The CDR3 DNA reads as TGTGCCAGCAGCCGCCGGACAGGGTTCACTAATGAAAAACTGTTTTTT.

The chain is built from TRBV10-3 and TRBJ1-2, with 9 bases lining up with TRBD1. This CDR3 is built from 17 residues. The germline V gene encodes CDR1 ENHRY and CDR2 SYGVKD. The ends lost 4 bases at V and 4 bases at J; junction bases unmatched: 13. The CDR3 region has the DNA TGTGCCATCAGTGGGGGACAGGGCACCTCAGGGGGCTATGGCTACACCTTC. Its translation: CAISGGQGTSGGYGYTF.

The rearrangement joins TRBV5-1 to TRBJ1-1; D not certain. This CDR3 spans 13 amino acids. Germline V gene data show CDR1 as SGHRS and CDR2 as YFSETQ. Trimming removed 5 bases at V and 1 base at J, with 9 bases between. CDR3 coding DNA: TGCGCCAGCAGGGACCCCCCGAACACTGAAGCTTTCTTT. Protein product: CASRDPPNTEAFF.

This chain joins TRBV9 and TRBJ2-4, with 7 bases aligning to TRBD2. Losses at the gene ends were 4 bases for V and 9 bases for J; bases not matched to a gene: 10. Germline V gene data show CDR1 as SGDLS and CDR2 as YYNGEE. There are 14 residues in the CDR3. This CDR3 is CASSSRTSSGIQYF. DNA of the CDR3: TGTGCCAGCAGCTCCCGGACTAGTAGCGGCATTCAGTACTTC.

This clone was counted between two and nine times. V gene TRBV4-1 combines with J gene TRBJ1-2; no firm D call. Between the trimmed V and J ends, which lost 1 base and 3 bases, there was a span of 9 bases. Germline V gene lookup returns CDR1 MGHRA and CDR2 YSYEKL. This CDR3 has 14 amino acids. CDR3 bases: TGCGCCAGCAGCCAAGTTTCGGATTACTATGGCTACACCTTC. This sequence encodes CASSQVSDYYGYTF.